This is a list of T cell receptor beta chains from one sample in a study of cytomegalovirus exposure and HLA in healthy donors. TCRdb keeps only in-frame clones here, not all; method: immunoSEQ multiplex PCR. The sample shows under 200,000 clones, 82% of them seen only once. Sequencing was done on a sample of PBMCs. The receptor source for this set is a girl aged 2 to 10 in good health and CMV-seropositive. CDR3s leave out the opening cysteine and the closing phenylalanine or tryptophan. Fields, in order: clone size, V gene, J gene, CDR3 protein. Clone size is shown for a subset of rows, as once, few, many or a class of expanded clone.

few,TRBV5-8,TRBJ1-6,ASSTPGTGGSPLH
.,TRBV4-1,TRBJ2-7,ASSHRAGTQSSYEQY
.,TRBV7-3,TRBJ2-1,ASSLTGLGGNEQF
.,TRBV21-1,TRBJ2-3,ASSRTSGRNTQY
.,TRBV2,TRBJ2-7,ASVEGVEDEQY
.,TRBV18,TRBJ2-1,ASSPPASGIFNEQF
.,TRBV2,TRBJ1-1,ASSPWDTLNTEAF
few,TRBV4-1,TRBJ2-7,ASSHGQGALYEQY
.,TRBV5-1,TRBJ2-1,ASSPLSSGAGEQF
.,TRBV7-3,TRBJ2-3,ASSRQVRETQY
.,TRBV7-9,TRBJ2-7,SSSSSEGAGSYEQY
.,TRBV30,TRBJ2-5,AWMRGYQETQY
few,TRBV5-3,TRBJ2-3,ARSPVAGTDTQY
once,TRBV30,TRBJ1-5,AWSKGDRDQPQH
.,TRBV15,TRBJ2-1,ATSRDRPGSDEQF
.,TRBV28,TRBJ2-1,ASSLLRTSGGDNEQF
.,TRBV19,TRBJ2-4,ASTPQGFGNIQY
.,TRBV2,TRBJ2-5,ASKGGRQETQY
.,TRBV27,TRBJ1-1,ASSTLGGETEAF
.,TRBV6-1,TRBJ1-1,ASSEAVRGHGEAF
few,TRBV7-8,TRBJ1-3,ASSLLGRGRGNTIY
few,TRBV28,TRBJ1-6,AGTRDRNNSPLH
.,TRBV2,TRBJ2-7,ASSEAASGHYEQY
.,TRBV29-1,TRBJ2-1,SVSKSGTTMSSSSGQGRF
.,TRBV28,TRBJ1-1,ASSLWGTGETNTEAF
.,TRBV2,TRBJ1-2,ASSAGTGRHYGYT
.,TRBV5-4,TRBJ2-5,ASSFLASGGGETQY
few,TRBV10-3,TRBJ1-3,AISDGRDYGNTIY
.,TRBV15,TRBJ2-7,ATSRGGGMPYEQY
.,TRBV19,TRBJ2-3,ASSIWREGGTDTQY
.,TRBV2,TRBJ1-3,ASSRQGWSANTIY
.,TRBV4-1,TRBJ2-2,ASSQKGSGIDTGELF
.,TRBV27,TRBJ2-7,ASSLDTGGSYEQY
few,TRBV11-3,TRBJ1-1,ASSSGYEAF
.,TRBV5-1,TRBJ1-3,ASSLDQGAGNTIY
.,TRBV5-5,TRBJ2-3,ASSPFRAGPSDTQY
.,TRBV5-6,TRBJ2-5,ASSRRGGRETQY
.,TRBV6-1,TRBJ1-2,ASSEVSGETGG
.,TRBV20-1,TRBJ1-1,SARRGREAF
.,TRBV5-4,TRBJ2-2,ASSSRTSGSTGELF
.,TRBV6-1,TRBJ2-3,ASRGLAVITDTQY
.,TRBV7-6,TRBJ2-2,ASSSRGGQTGELF
.,TRBV11-2,TRBJ1-4,ASSSGRGGTNEKLF
.,TRBV28,TRBJ2-5,ASSLDYGGETQY
once,TRBV27,TRBJ2-3,ASSLSRTRIKDTQY
.,TRBV6-5,TRBJ1-1,ASREQGNTEAF